The text below deals with one T cell receptor (beta chain). As yet, its antigen is unknown. The data belong to a study of a mutant IDH1 vaccine in newly diagnosed glioma. On the study more broadly: Former treatment meant radiotherapy, temozolomide, or both; the majority had gotten both.

Germline loops: CDR1 KGHSH, CDR2 LQKENI. The CDR3 loop spans 13 amino acids. Trimming removed 0 bases at V and 7 bases at J, with 9 bases between. Whole-study results and caveats: Patients showed vaccine-induced immune responses at a rate of roughly 94%.

Some clones are missing from TCRdb's copy, which holds only in-frame ones; the method was immunoSEQ multiplex PCR. The data hold tens of thousands of clones, with about nine tenths observed a single time. Time point given: week 35, safety follow-up. Each dose of the vaccine consisted of 300 ug of mutant IDH1 20-mer peptide, with topical imiquimod. This chain connects TRBV18 to TRBJ1-2, with D unresolved. The sequencing here drew on PBMCs, taken from a glioma patient whose treatment included an IDH1 peptide vaccine. This TCR was sampled from a man in his forties with glioma. In nucleotides, the CDR3 is TGTGCCAGCTCACCACCCGGGGTCAGTGGCTACACCTTC. Translated, it gives CASSPPGVSGYTF.